Described below is a single TCR beta chain sequence and its context. The antigen remains undetermined. A single record per CDR3 protein comes from TCRdb applying MiXCR to the 5' RACE reads. The sample records around 25,000 distinct CDR3 sequences, approximately 12% being singletons. This entry comes from a study of CD8 T cells in ankylosing spondylitis. Study results and limitations: Clones that were linked to disease were CD8+ and were relatively rare in peripheral blood. There was reportedly significant enrichment of clones that were disease-linked in matched ankylosing spondylitis synovial fluid. Ankylosing spondylitis blood appeared to carry a characteristic TCR beta motif of roughly eight highly homologous variants.

There are 15 residues in the CDR3. The trim removed 6 bases at V and 3 bases at J, leaving 11 bases unmatched. Input material: blood. This TCR was recovered from a male donor with ankylosing spondylitis or in good health (not recorded which). The chain recombines TRBV23-1 with TRBJ2-7; 7 positions match TRBD2. TRBV23-1 is flagged as an ORF with uncertain function. This CDR3 is CASSPGSAGYYEQYF. DNA of the CDR3: TGCGCCAGCAGCCCCGGGTCAGCGGGGTACTACGAGCAGTACTTC.